These T cell receptor beta chains were read from a single sample in a study of OX40 agonist ivuxolimab in advanced cancers. This table comes from immunoSEQ multiplex PCR, and its TCRdb copy is limited to in-frame clones, with some not included. The table records about 88,000 clones, more than 80% of them present only once. The sequences come from CD4+ or CD8+ T cells sorted from blood, collected in a trial of the OX40 agonist ivuxolimab. The source of these receptors is an adult with an advanced solid tumor such as melanoma, head and neck, liver or kidney cancer. Each CDR3 is given with its conserved first and last residue. The order of the fields is CDR3 protein, CDR3 DNA, clone size, V gene, D gene, J gene. A D gene is named only where the DNA matches it firmly. Not every row has a clone size; where given, it reads once, few, many or a size class.

CDR3aa: CASSYSPQGANYGYTF; CDR3nt: TGTGCCAGCAGTTACTCCCCACAGGGAGCTAACTATGGCTACACCTTC; abundance: once; v_gene: TRBV6-5; d_gene: -; j_gene: TRBJ1-2
CDR3aa: CASSLNDRGPYTF; CDR3nt: TGTGCCAGCAGCTTAAACGACAGGGGGCCCTACACCTTC; abundance: -; v_gene: TRBV7-3; d_gene: TRBD1; j_gene: TRBJ1-2
CDR3aa: CASSSGPLGEQYF; CDR3nt: TGTGCCAGCAGCAGCGGACCCCTGGGGGAGCAGTACTTC; abundance: -; v_gene: TRBV7-2; d_gene: -; j_gene: TRBJ2-7
CDR3aa: CASSVRGRATEAFF; CDR3nt: TGTGCCAGCAGTGTCCGGGGGAGGGCCACTGAAGCTTTCTTT; abundance: -; v_gene: TRBV2; d_gene: -; j_gene: TRBJ1-1
CDR3aa: CASSSNPAGAGNTIYF; CDR3nt: TGTGCCAGCAGCTCAAACCCCGCAGGGGCCGGAAACACCATATATTTT; abundance: -; v_gene: TRBV11-2; d_gene: -; j_gene: TRBJ1-3
CDR3aa: CASSPQGLATEAFF; CDR3nt: TGTGCCAGCAGCCCACAGGGGCTGGCCACTGAAGCTTTCTTT; abundance: -; v_gene: TRBV7-3; d_gene: TRBD1; j_gene: TRBJ1-1
CDR3aa: CASSLVRATSRGYTF; CDR3nt: TGCGCCAGCAGCTTGGTTCGGGCAACAAGTCGTGGCTACACCTTC; abundance: once; v_gene: TRBV5-1; d_gene: -; j_gene: TRBJ1-2
CDR3aa: CAWAPRGVEDTEAFF; CDR3nt: TGTGCCTGGGCTCCCCGGGGGGTGGAGGACACTGAAGCTTTCTTT; abundance: -; v_gene: TRBV30; d_gene: -; j_gene: TRBJ1-1
CDR3aa: CASKASGHTQYF; CDR3nt: TGTGCCAGCAAAGCCTCGGGGCATACGCAGTATTTT; abundance: -; v_gene: TRBV6-5; d_gene: -; j_gene: TRBJ2-3
CDR3aa: CASSQNGIQVDYGYTF; CDR3nt: TGTGCCAGCAGCCAGAACGGCATTCAGGTGGACTATGGCTACACCTTC; abundance: -; v_gene: TRBV27; d_gene: -; j_gene: TRBJ1-2
CDR3aa: CASRRGGSTNEKLFF; CDR3nt: TGTGCCAGCCGGAGGGGAGGGTCAACTAATGAAAAACTGTTTTTT; abundance: -; v_gene: TRBV6-5; d_gene: -; j_gene: TRBJ1-4
CDR3aa: CASSPLSSASYEQYF; CDR3nt: TGTGCCAGCTCACCACTGAGTAGCGCGTCCTACGAGCAGTACTTC; abundance: few; v_gene: TRBV18; d_gene: -; j_gene: TRBJ2-7
CDR3aa: CASSVGGGRYNEQFF; CDR3nt: TGTGCCAGCAGCGTAGGCGGGGGCCGGTACAATGAGCAGTTCTTC; abundance: -; v_gene: TRBV9; d_gene: -; j_gene: TRBJ2-1
CDR3aa: CASSTTGTSGNTIYF; CDR3nt: TGCGCCAGCAGCACAACAGGGACCTCTGGAAACACCATATATTTT; abundance: few; v_gene: TRBV4-1; d_gene: -; j_gene: TRBJ1-3